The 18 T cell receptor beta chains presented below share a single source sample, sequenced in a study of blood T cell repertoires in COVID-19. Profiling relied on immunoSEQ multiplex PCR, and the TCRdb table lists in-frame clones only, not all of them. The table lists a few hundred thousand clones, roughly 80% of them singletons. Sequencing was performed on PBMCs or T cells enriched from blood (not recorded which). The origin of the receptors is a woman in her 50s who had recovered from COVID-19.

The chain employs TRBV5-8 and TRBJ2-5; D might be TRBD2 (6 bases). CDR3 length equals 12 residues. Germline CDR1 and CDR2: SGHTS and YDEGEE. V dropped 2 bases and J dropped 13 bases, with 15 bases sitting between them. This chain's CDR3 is CASSFPRLVPYF. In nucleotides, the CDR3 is TGTGCCAGCAGCTTCCCGAGACTAGTCCCGTACTTC.

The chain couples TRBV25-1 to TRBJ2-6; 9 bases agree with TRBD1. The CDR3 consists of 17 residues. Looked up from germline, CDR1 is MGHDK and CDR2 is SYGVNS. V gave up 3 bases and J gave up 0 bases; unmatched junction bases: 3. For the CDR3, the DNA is TGTGCCAGCAGTGAGGGGGACAGGGTCTCTGGGGCCAACGTCCTGACTTTC. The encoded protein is CASSEGDRVSGANVLTF.

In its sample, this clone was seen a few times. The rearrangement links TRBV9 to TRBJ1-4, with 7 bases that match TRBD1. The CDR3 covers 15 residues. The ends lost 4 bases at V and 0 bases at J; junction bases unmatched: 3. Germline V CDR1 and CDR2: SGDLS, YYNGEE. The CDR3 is CASSPQGATNEKLFF. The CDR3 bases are TGTGCCAGCAGCCCTCAGGGGGCAACTAATGAAAAACTGTTTTTT.

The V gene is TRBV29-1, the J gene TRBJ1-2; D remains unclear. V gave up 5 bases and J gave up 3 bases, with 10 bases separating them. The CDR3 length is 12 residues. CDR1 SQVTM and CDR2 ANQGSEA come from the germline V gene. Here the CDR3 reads CSVYRRDYGYTF. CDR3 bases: TGCAGCGTTTATAGACGGGACTATGGCTACACCTTC.

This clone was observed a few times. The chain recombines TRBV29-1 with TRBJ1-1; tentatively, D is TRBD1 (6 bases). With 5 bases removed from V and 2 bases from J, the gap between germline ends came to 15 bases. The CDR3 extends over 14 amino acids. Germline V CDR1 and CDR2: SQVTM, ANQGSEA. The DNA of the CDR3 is TGCAGCGTTTTCCCGACAGGCTTTAACACTGAAGCTTTCTTT. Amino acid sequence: CSVFPTGFNTEAFF.

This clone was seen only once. In DNA, the CDR3 is TGTGCCAGCAGCCCCACTAACTATGGCTACACCTTC. It yields the protein CASSPTNYGYTF. J is TRBJ1-2 and V is TRBV7-8; D gene ambiguous. Germline V gene lookup returns CDR1 SGHVS and CDR2 FQNEAQ. Trimming pared 5 bases from V and 0 bases from J, leaving 4 bases between. This CDR3 is built from 12 residues.

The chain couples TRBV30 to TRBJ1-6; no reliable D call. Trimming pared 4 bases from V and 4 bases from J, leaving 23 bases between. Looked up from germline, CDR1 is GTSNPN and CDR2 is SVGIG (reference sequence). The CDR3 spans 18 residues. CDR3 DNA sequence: TGTGCCTGGAAAGGCGGAACTAAGCGCGCTGGGTATAATTCACCCCTCCACTTT. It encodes CAWKGGTKRAGYNSPLHF.

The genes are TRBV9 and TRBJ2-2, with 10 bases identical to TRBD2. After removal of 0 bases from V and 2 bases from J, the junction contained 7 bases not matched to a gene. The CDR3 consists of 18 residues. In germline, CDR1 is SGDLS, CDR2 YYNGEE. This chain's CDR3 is CASSVGLAGGPNTGELFF. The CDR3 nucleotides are TGTGCCAGCAGCGTAGGGTTAGCGGGAGGTCCTAACACCGGGGAGCTGTTTTTT.

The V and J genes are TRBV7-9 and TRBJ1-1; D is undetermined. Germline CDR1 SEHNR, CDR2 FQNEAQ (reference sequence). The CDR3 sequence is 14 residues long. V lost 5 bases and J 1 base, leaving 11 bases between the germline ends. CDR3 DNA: TGTGCCAGCAGCCACAATATCCCGAACACTGAAGCTTTCTTT. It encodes CASSHNIPNTEAFF.

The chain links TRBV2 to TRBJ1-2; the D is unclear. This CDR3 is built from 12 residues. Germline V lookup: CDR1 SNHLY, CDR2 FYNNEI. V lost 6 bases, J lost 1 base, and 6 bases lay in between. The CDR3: CASREDNYGYTF. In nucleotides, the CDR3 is TGTGCCAGCAGGGAGGATAACTATGGCTACACCTTC.

The CDR3 DNA is TGTGCCAGCAGTTTTAGGGGGAACACCGGGGAGCTGTTTTTT. Translating it yields CASSFRGNTGELFF. The chain couples TRBV6-6 to TRBJ2-2; weak D call: TRBD1 (5 bases). CDR1 and CDR2 (germline): MNHNY, SVGAGI (reference sequence). The CDR3 runs 14 residues. The V end lost 4 bases, the J end lost 1 base, and 7 bases lay between the germline ends.

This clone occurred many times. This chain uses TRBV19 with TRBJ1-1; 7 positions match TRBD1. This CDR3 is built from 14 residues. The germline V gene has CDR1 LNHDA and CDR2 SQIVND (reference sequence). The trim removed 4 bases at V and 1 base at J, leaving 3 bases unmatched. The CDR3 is CASSTRGRNTEAFF. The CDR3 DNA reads TGTGCCAGTAGTACGAGGGGGCGGAACACTGAAGCTTTCTTT. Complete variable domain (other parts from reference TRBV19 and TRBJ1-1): DGGITQSPKYLFRKEGQNVTLSCEQNLNHDAMYWYRQDPGQGLRLIYYSQIVNDFQKGDIAEGYSVSREKKESFPLTVTSAQKNPTAFYLCASSTRGRNTEAFFGQGTRLTVV.

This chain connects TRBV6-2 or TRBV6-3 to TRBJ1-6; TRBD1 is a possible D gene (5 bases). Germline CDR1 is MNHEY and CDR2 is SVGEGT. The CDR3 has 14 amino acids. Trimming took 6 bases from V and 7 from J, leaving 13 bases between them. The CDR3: CASSRQGENSPLHF. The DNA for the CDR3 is TGTGCCAGCAGCCGCCAAGGGGAAAATTCACCCCTCCACTTT.

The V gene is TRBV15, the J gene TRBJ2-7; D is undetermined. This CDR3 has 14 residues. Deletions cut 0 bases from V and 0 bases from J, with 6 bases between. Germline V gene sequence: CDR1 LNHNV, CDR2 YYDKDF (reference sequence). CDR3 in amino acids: CATSRDQVSYEQYF. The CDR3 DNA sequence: TGTGCCACCAGCAGAGACCAGGTCTCCTACGAGCAGTACTTC. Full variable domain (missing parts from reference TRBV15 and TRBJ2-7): DAMVIQNPRYQVTQFGKPVTLSCSQTLNHNVMYWYQQKSSQAPKLLFHYYDKDFNNEADTPDNFQSRRPNTSFCFLDIRSPGLGDTAMYLCATSRDQVSYEQYFGPGTRLTVT.

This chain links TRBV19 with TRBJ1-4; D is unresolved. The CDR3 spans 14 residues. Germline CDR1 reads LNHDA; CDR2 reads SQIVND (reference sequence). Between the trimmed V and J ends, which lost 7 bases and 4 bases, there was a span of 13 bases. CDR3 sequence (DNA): TGTGCCAGTAATCCGACACCCAATAATGAAAAACTGTTTTTT. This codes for CASNPTPNNEKLFF.

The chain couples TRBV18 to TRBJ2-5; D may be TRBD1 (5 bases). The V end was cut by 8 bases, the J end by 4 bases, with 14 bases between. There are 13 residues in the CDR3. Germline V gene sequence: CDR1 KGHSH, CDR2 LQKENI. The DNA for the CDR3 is TGTGCCAGCGCGGTAGTAGGGGTAGAGACCCAGTACTTC. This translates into CASAVVGVETQYF.

The CDR3 DNA reads as TGCAGTGCTAGTATTCTAGCGGGAGGTACCGGGGAGCTGTTTTTT. This codes for CSASILAGGTGELFF. This chain joins TRBV20-1 and TRBJ2-2, with 11 bases identical to TRBD2. Germline CDR1 is DFQATT and CDR2 is SNEGSKA (reference sequence). There are 15 residues in the CDR3. The V and J ends lost 3 bases and 5 bases, in that order; junction bases with no gene match: 5.

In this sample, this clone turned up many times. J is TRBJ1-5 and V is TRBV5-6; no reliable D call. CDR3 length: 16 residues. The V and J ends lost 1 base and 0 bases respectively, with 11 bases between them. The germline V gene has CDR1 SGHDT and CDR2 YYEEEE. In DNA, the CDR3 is TGTGCCAGCAGCTTGTCGGGTTATAGTAGCAATCAGCCCCAGCATTTT. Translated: CASSLSGYSSNQPQHF.